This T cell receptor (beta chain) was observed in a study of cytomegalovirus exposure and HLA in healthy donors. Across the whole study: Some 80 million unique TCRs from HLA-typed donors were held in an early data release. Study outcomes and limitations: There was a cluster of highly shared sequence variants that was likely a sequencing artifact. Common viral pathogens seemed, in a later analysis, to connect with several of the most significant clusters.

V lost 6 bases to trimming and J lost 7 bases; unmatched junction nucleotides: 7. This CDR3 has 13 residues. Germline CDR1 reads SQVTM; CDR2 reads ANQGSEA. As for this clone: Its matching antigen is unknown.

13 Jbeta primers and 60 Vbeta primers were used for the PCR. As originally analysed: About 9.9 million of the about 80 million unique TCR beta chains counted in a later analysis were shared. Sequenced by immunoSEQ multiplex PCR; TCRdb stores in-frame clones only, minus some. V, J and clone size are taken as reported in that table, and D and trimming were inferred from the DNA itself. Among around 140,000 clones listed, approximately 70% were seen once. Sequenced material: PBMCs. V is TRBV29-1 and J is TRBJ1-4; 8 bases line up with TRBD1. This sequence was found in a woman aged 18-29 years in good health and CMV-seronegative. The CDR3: CSVRTGTFEKLFF. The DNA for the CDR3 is TGCAGCGTACGGACAGGGACCTTTGAAAAACTGTTTTTT.